This T cell receptor beta chain was obtained from a study of tumor-infiltrating lymphocytes in primary liver carcinoma. Total RNA amounting to 500 ng was the source from which TCR beta cDNA was made with a constant-region primer. Slightly modified ARM-PCR served as the procedure for the TCR beta libraries. These libraries came from three rounds of nested multiplex PCR. TRBV1-TRBV30 forward primers paired with a C-beta reverse primer were used in the first two PCR rounds, which ran about 11 cycles each. TCRdb re-analysed the multiplex PCR reads in MiXCR, keeping a single row per CDR3 protein. The sample records around 88,000 distinct CDR3 sequences, about 70% being singletons. V lost 4 bases, J lost 9 bases, and 7 bases lay in between. Germline V gene sequence: CDR1 MNHEY, CDR2 SVGAGI. This CDR3 comprises 12 residues. In its sample, this clonotype was seen many times. Both RNA and DNA were isolated together from around 18-30 mg of bulk tissue that had not been sorted.

The source material was tumor-adjacent normal liver tissue. The rearrangement links TRBV6-5 to TRBJ1-6; no clear D gene. This sequence originates from a man between 40 and 49 years old with primary liver carcinoma and hepatitis B virus infection. CDR3 region: CASSFHGSPLHF. The CDR3 DNA sequence: TGTGCCAGCAGTTTCCACGGTTCACCCCTCCACTTT.